The rows below give T cell receptor beta chains drawn from one sample of a study of immune characterization of retroperitoneal liposarcoma. TCRdb recomputed calls from the PCR reads with MiXCR, one row per CDR3 protein. Among over 9,500 distinct CDR3 sequences, 22% were seen once, and the ten largest hold approximately 9%. The sequencing sample was made of blood. Source of these receptors: a female donor with retroperitoneal liposarcoma. Each CDR3 is given without its conserved first and last residue. Clone size is stated in some rows and not others, as once, few, many or a class when expanded.

v_gene	j_gene	abundance	CDR3aa
TRBV7-6	TRBJ2-1	few	ASTRGRDSYEQF
TRBV12-3/TRBV12-4	TRBJ2-2	NA	ASGGQGTITGELF
TRBV12-3/TRBV12-4	TRBJ2-2	many	ASSFVRYTGELF
TRBV12-3/TRBV12-4	TRBJ2-5	NA	ASSLSLAGGQETQY
TRBV11-2	TRBJ2-7	many	ASSGGDSYEQY
TRBV7-2	TRBJ2-3	NA	ASTNQSPGTGTDTQY
TRBV6-1	TRBJ2-1	NA	ASSERAPGSYNEQF
TRBV6-6	TRBJ2-1	NA	ASSYSPARDYEQF
TRBV6-6	TRBJ2-1	NA	ASSYSRDRDNEQF
TRBV3-1	TRBJ1-1	NA	ASSQEIRDTEAF
TRBV6-1	TRBJ2-7	medium-sized	ASSDGLAGRSYEQY
TRBV7-7	TRBJ2-5	NA	ASSRQTQETQY
TRBV6-6	TRBJ2-1	few	ASIDGGAGTQETQF
TRBV6-2/TRBV6-3	TRBJ2-2	few	ASSYSRVWDRGTGELF
TRBV5-6	TRBJ1-1	few	ASSLLRGLAF
TRBV12-3/TRBV12-4	TRBJ2-1	medium-sized	ASRQTSGGLYNEQF
TRBV3-1	TRBJ2-1	NA	ATSQRGSYNEQF
TRBV7-2	TRBJ2-1	few	ASSRGQGGLSYEQF
TRBV7-2	TRBJ2-5	NA	ASSLSTQETQY
TRBV7-7	TRBJ2-5	NA	ASSLGLRQETQY
TRBV5-6	TRBJ2-3	NA	ASSLAPGLTDTQY
TRBV6-1	TRBJ1-1	few	ASSYGAANTEAF
TRBV27	NA	few	ASSFSDASYEQF
TRBV12-3/TRBV12-4	TRBJ1-2	medium-sized	ASSSTGVDYGYT
TRBV18	TRBJ2-1	NA	ASSNGVYIDEQF
TRBV12-5	TRBJ2-1	NA	ASGLVGVGEQF
TRBV12-5	NA	NA	ASGLGDNSYEQY
TRBV12-3/TRBV12-4	TRBJ2-6	many	ASSSGANVLT
TRBV6-2/TRBV6-3	TRBJ2-3	NA	ASSYRGSSTDTQY
TRBV7-8	TRBJ2-1	NA	ASSFPAGGPNEQF
TRBV11-2	TRBJ2-1	few	ASSLVEQF
TRBV6-1	TRBJ2-3	NA	ASSGRWDRGQSSGMADTQY
TRBV6-1	TRBJ1-1	medium-sized	ASSQRANTEAF
TRBV12-3/TRBV12-4	TRBJ2-3	many	ASSLLRDNTDTQY
TRBV5-1	TRBJ2-3	few	ASSMLTSGDTDTQY
TRBV12-5	TRBJ2-1	few	ASGLGLAGVGEQF
TRBV10-3	TRBJ2-3	NA	AIGGVGTDTQY
TRBV6-1	TRBJ2-1	NA	ASSPDPYNEQF
TRBV5-4	TRBJ2-5	NA	ASSFGGGAETQY